This paragraph reports one TCR beta chain. Its specificity is not known. The data were obtained in a study of Ad26.COV2.S vaccination and SARS-CoV-2 variants. Background on the study: Once, or twice with 56 days between doses, Ad26.COV2.S was given intramuscularly. Overall study results and limits: Possible underestimation of total T cell responses by the TCR breadth and depth analyses was noted. Spike-specific CD8+ and CD4+ T cell responses reportedly showed substantial breadth after vaccination.

Trimming pared 5 bases from V and 1 base from J, leaving 15 bases between. Germline CDR1 and CDR2: MNHEY and SVGEGT. This CDR3 region has 15 residues. Sequencing used immunoSEQ multiplex PCR; TCRdb keeps in-frame clones, though not all of them. Of over 400,000 clones in the sample, around 92% were seen once. Specified treatment: 19 received Ad26.COV2.S at low or high dose, single or two shots; about five received placebo; per-sample allocation not given. On day 63 after the first injection, vaccine and placebo recipients gave samples. V gene TRBV6-2 or TRBV6-3 combines with J gene TRBJ2-7; D gene uncertain. The clonotype was recovered from a person between 18 and 65 years old who received the Ad26.COV2.S COVID-19 vaccine or a placebo. The material was peripheral blood, obtained in a trial of Ad26.COV2.S vaccine versus placebo. Here the CDR3 DNA reads TGTGCCAGCAGTCACCGCGTTCATATTTCCTACGAGCAGTACTTC. Translated: CASSHRVHISYEQYF.